This T cell receptor beta chain stems from a study of breast tumors, draining lymph nodes, adjacent tissues. Findings of the study overall: Tumor and nontumor repertoires were significantly more similar in luminal-like than in basal-like breast cancer. Tumor T cell lymph node origin was a supported hypothesis, not proven. Tumor repertoires ranked between lymph nodes and nontumor tissue in diversity, with V and J gene preferences. Findings are consistent with lymph node origin and intratumoral expansion of most tumor T cells.

TCRdb re-analysed the multiplex PCR reads in MiXCR, keeping a single row per CDR3 protein. The repertoire holds about 80,000 distinct CDR3 sequences, with about 21% as singletons. This clonotype was counted ten times or more. What it binds is not known. Breast cancer patients provided tissue from their axillary draining lymph nodes. This CDR3 contains 14 residues. In germline, CDR1 is LNHDA, CDR2 SQIVND (reference sequence). V shed 9 bases, J shed 4 bases, and the junction held 5 bases outside the gene matches. The receptor was derived from a female donor with breast cancer. Some clones in this sample may be carry-over from other donors' samples. What was sequenced was axillary lymph node tissue. This sequence joins TRBV19 and TRBJ1-5, with 11 bases matching TRBD1. CDR3 sequence: CASSGTGGNQPQHF. CDR3 nucleotides: TGTGCCAGCAGTGGGACAGGGGGAAATCAGCCCCAGCATTTT.